The clone carrying this TCR beta chain is a singleton in its sample. The PCR made use of 60 Vbeta and 13 Jbeta primers. The method was immunoSEQ multiplex PCR; TCRdb's version includes in-frame clones alone and lacks a portion of them. This sample has about 160,000 clones; 75% to 80% occur once, and the top ten carry 3% to 3.5%. The data are from a study of cytomegalovirus exposure and HLA in healthy donors. The length of the CDR3 is 15 residues. The V gene lost 7 bases and the J gene lost 2 bases, with 13 bases spanning the gap. Per germline, CDR1 SGHRS and CDR2 YFSETQ. This receptor was identified in a woman in her thirties or forties in good health and CMV-seronegative. The V and J genes are TRBV5-1 and TRBJ2-6; D is perhaps TRBD2 (6 bases). Specimen: PBMCs. CDR3 protein: CASGTQGAGANVLTF. Here the CDR3 DNA reads TGCGCCAGCGGGACTCAGGGAGCTGGGGCCAACGTCCTGACTTTC.